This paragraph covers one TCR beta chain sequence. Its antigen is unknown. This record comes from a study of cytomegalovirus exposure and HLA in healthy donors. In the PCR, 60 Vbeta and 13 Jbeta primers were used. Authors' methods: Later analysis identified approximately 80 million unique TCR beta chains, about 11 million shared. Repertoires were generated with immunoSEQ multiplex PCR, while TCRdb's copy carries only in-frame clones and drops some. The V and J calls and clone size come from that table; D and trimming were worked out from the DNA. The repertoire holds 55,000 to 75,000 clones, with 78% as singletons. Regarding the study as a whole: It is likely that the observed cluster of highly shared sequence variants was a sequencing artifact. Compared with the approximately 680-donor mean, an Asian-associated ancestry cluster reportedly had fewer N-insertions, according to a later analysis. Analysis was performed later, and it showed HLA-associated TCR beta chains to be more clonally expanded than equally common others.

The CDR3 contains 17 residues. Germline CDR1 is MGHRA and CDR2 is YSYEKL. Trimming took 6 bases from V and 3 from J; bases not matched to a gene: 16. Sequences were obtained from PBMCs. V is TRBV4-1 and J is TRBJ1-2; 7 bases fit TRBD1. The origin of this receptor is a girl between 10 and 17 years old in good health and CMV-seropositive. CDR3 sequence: CASRPVTRQGFYYGYTF. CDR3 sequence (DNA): TGCGCCAGCAGACCGGTAACGAGACAGGGATTTTACTATGGCTACACCTTC.